This TCR beta chain is drawn from a study of T cell responses to AZD1222 COVID-19 vaccine. About the study: Pooled together were second doses at about 4 or about 12 weeks. Broader study findings: Seropositivity was recorded at baseline in only six AZD1222 recipients. Targeting of unmutated variant regions was reportedly seen in nearly half of spike-specific TCRs. The donor group comprised mostly white British people and more females; the analysis possibly underestimated clonal diversity.

V lost 3 bases and J lost 4, with 17 bases in between. The CDR3 loop spans 16 amino acids. Per germline, CDR1 MGHDK and CDR2 SYGVNS. The table came from immunoSEQ multiplex PCR; TCRdb's copy has only in-frame clones and leaves some out. Of tens of thousands of clones listed, 82% are singletons. With regard to this clone: As yet, its antigen is unknown.

Sequencing was performed on peripheral blood, taken on day 0 of AZD1222 vaccination. The chain joins TRBV25-1 to TRBJ2-3; tentative D call: TRBD1 (6 bases). The receptor was derived from an adult in good health. The CDR3 protein is CASSDQGIFKPDTQYF. The DNA for the CDR3 is TGTGCCAGCAGTGATCAGGGGATCTTTAAACCAGATACGCAGTATTTT.